The 6 T cell receptor beta chains reported below all come from one sample, sequenced in a study of cytomegalovirus exposure and HLA in healthy donors. The PCR was carried out with 60 Vbeta primers and 13 Jbeta primers. Method: immunoSEQ multiplex PCR; TCRdb's copy keeps in-frame clones and lacks some. Of roughly 180,000 clones in the sample, around 78% were seen once. Material for sequencing was PBMCs. The receptors stem from a woman between 50 and 59 years old in good health and CMV-seropositive.

V gene TRBV18 combines with J gene TRBJ2-5, with a tentative D call TRBD2 (5 bases). The CDR3 has 14 amino acids. CDR1 and CDR2 (germline): KGHSH, LQKENI. Trimming shortened V by 3 bases and J by 1 base, and 9 bases separated the two germline ends. DNA of the CDR3: TGTGCCAGCTCACCCCTTGGGAGCCAAGAGACCCAGTACTTC. It is translated as CASSPLGSQETQYF.

The chain couples TRBV6-6 to TRBJ2-5; TRBD1 might be the D (5 bases). CDR1 and CDR2 from the germline V gene are MNHNY and SVGAGI (reference sequence). This CDR3 is 12 amino acids long. Trimming removed 3 bases from V and 5 bases from J, with 7 bases in between. The CDR3 DNA reads as TGTGCCAGCAGTTATGGGGCGGAGACCCAGTACTTC. Protein: CASSYGAETQYF.

The gene calls are TRBV4-1 and TRBJ1-3; D possibly corresponds to TRBD1 (5 bases). Trimming pared 3 bases from V and 9 bases from J, leaving 12 bases between. The CDR3 totals 13 residues. From germline, CDR1 is MGHRA and CDR2 YSYEKL. The DNA for the CDR3 is TGCGCCAGCAGCCAGAACTGGGGGGGCACCATATATTTT. Encoded protein: CASSQNWGGTIYF.

This clone showed up just once. The chain recombines TRBV5-1 with TRBJ2-3; 7 bases are shared with TRBD1. The V segment lost 7 bases and the J segment 1 base; nucleotides outside the gene matches: 9. The germline CDR1 and CDR2 sequences are SGHRS and YFSETQ. CDR3 length: 15 residues. In DNA, the CDR3 is TGCGCCAGCTTCGATGGGACAGTAGGCACAGATACGCAGTATTTT. Protein product: CASFDGTVGTDTQYF. The full variable domain, completed using reference TRBV5-1 and TRBJ2-3, is KAGVTQTPRYLIKTRGQQVTLSCSPISGHRSVSWYQQTPGQGLQFLFEYFSETQRNKGNFPGRFSGRQFSNSRSEMNVSTLELGDSALYLCASFDGTVGTDTQYFGPGTRLTVL.

The gene calls are TRBV11-2 and TRBJ1-5; D may be TRBD1 (5 bases). This CDR3 is 15 amino acids long. The ends were cut back, 0 bases at V and 4 bases at J, with 10 bases in the middle. Germline CDR1 reads SGHAT; CDR2 reads FQNNGV. CDR3 sequence: CASSLEEGRNQPQHF. For the CDR3, the DNA is TGTGCCAGCAGCTTAGAGGAGGGGCGGAATCAGCCCCAGCATTTT.

V usage is TRBV27 and J usage is TRBJ2-7; D gene ambiguous. The germline V gene encodes CDR1 MNHEY and CDR2 SMNVEV (reference sequence). Trimming took off 4 bases at V and 0 bases at J, with 13 bases between the two ends. This CDR3 region has 15 residues. The CDR3 nucleotides read TGTGCCAGCAGTTCCCTGGCAGGTACCTCCTACGAGCAGTACTTC. Translation gives CASSSLAGTSYEQYF.